The source of this TCR beta chain is a study of T cell changes during pregnancy in multiple sclerosis. The table came from immunoSEQ multiplex PCR; TCRdb's copy has only in-frame clones and leaves some out. The table has tens of thousands of clones, about 92% seen once; the top ten hold 0.61%. The V end lost 0 bases, the J end lost 0 bases, and 3 bases lay between the germline ends. Germline V gene sequence: CDR1 LGHNA, CDR2 YNFKEQ. The CDR3 has 14 amino acids. V gene TRBV4-2 combines with J gene TRBJ1-3, with D unresolved. The clonotype comes from a female donor with multiple sclerosis, enrolled in a pregnancy study. Source: CD4+ T cells from peripheral blood mononuclear cells, taken in the third trimester of pregnancy. In nucleotides, the CDR3 is TGTGCCAGCAGCCAAGATCTCTCTGGAAACACCATATATTTT. It is translated as CASSQDLSGNTIYF.